This T cell receptor (beta chain) was documented in a study of early stage breast cancer tumors. The overall study: ER+/PR+/HER2- status applied to about 70% of the 16 invasive breast tumors.

Per the germline V gene, CDR1 is SEHNR and CDR2 is FQNEAQ (reference sequence). The CDR3 length is 14 residues. V dropped 2 bases and J dropped 1 base, with 6 bases sitting between them. TCRdb's copy holds only in-frame clones and misses some; the assay was immunoSEQ multiplex PCR. The sample shows under 35,000 clones, about four fifths of them seen only once. Source material: blood. This sequence originates from a person in their fifties or sixties with breast cancer. This chain joins TRBV7-9 and TRBJ2-4, with D possibly matching TRBD1 (6 bases). CDR3 nucleotide sequence: TGTGCCAGCAGCTTAACAGGGGCCAAAAACATTCAGTACTTC. Translating gives CASSLTGAKNIQYF.